These 27 T cell receptor beta chains came from one sample sequenced in a study of control samples from healthy donors and cancer patients. This table comes from immunoSEQ multiplex PCR, and its TCRdb copy is limited to in-frame clones, with some not included. Among approximately 150,000 clones, around nine tenths were seen once, and the ten largest hold approximately 7.5%. The specimen sequenced was PBMCs. These receptors all come from a man in his fifties with head and neck cancer.

The V and J genes are TRBV4-1 and TRBJ2-7; TRBD2 matches at 8 bases. CDR3 length: 15 residues. Germline assignment: CDR1 MGHRA and CDR2 YSYEKL. With V trimmed by 0 bases and J by 5 bases, 6 bases remained unmatched. The DNA for the CDR3 is TGCGCCAGCAGCCAAGAAGTTAGCGGGATAAACGAGCAGTACTTC. The encoded protein is CASSQEVSGINEQYF.

The rearrangement uses TRBV14 and TRBJ2-7; 8 positions agree with TRBD1. The CDR3 contains 15 residues. Trimming cost V 3 bases and J 0 bases; bases outside gene matches: 4. CDR1 and CDR2 (germline): SGHDN, FVKESK. The CDR3 reads CASSHGTGHSYEQYF. DNA for the CDR3: TGTGCCAGCAGCCATGGGACAGGACACTCCTACGAGCAGTACTTC. Complete variable domain (other parts from reference TRBV14 and TRBJ2-7): EAGVTQFPSHSVIEKGQTVTLRCDPISGHDNLYWYRRVMGKEIKFLLHFVKESKQDESGMPNNRFLAERTGGTYSTLKVQPAELEDSGVYFCASSHGTGHSYEQYFGPGTRLTVT.

V is TRBV28 and J is TRBJ1-6; tentative D call: TRBD1 (6 bases). CDR3 length equals 16 residues. From germline, CDR1 is MDHEN and CDR2 SYDVKM. The V gene lost 6 bases and the J gene lost 14 bases, with 26 bases spanning the gap. CDR3 region: CASSPGSGAYPKSLHF. CDR3 nucleotides: TGTGCCAGCAGCCCCGGGTCGGGGGCTTACCCTAAATCCCTCCACTTT.

The V gene is TRBV24-1, the J gene TRBJ2-1; D is unresolved. The V end was cut by 3 bases, the J end by 7 bases, with 12 bases between. The germline V gene has CDR1 KGHDR and CDR2 SFDVKD. The CDR3 runs 14 residues. CDR3 residues: CATSDPNGPNEQFF. As DNA, the CDR3 is TGTGCCACCAGTGATCCCAATGGCCCAAATGAGCAGTTCTTC.

This clone was recorded once. The chain couples TRBV6-6 to TRBJ1-1; D remains unclear. The CDR3 spans 10 residues. Germline V gives CDR1 MNHNY, CDR2 SVGAGI (reference sequence). Trimming cost V 6 bases and J 4 bases, with 3 bases left between them. The CDR3 region has the DNA TGTGCCAGCAGGATCACTGAAGCTTTCTTT. This translates into CASRITEAFF.

This clone was seen a few times. The V call is TRBV7-2, the J call TRBJ1-1, with 7 bases matching TRBD1. The CDR3 consists of 14 residues. Trimming took 3 bases from V and 1 from J; bases not matched to a gene: 2. Per germline, CDR1 SGHTA and CDR2 FQGNSA. The CDR3: CASSFYRGNTEAFF. In DNA, the CDR3 is TGTGCCAGCAGCTTTTACAGGGGGAACACTGAAGCTTTCTTT.

The DNA of the CDR3 is TGCGCCAGCACCACTCCGGGGCGGGGCACAGATACGCAGTATTTT. It is translated as CASTTPGRGTDTQYF. This chain uses TRBV10-2 with TRBJ2-3; possibly TRBD1 or TRBD2 for D (5 bases each). Germline assignment: CDR1 WSHSY and CDR2 SAAADI. Trimming pared 7 bases from V and 1 base from J, leaving 15 bases between. This CDR3 has 15 residues.

This clone appeared a few times. The chain employs TRBV11-2 and TRBJ2-7; 11 bases align to TRBD1. CDR3 size: 14 residues. Germline loops: CDR1 SGHAT, CDR2 FQNNGV. Unmatched junction bases numbered 3, after V lost 5 bases and J lost 3 bases. The CDR3 region is CASSLDRGLYEQYF. The CDR3 DNA reads TGTGCCAGCAGCCTGGACAGGGGGCTCTACGAGCAGTACTTC.

The chain links TRBV5-1 to TRBJ1-5; D call uncertain. V lost 0 bases and J 7 bases, leaving 14 bases between the germline ends. Germline loops: CDR1 SGHRS, CDR2 YFSETQ. The CDR3 sequence is 15 residues long. CDR3 nucleotide sequence: TGCGCCAGCAGCTTGGTTGGCAACCCCAGGCAGCCCCAGCATTTT. Encoded protein: CASSLVGNPRQPQHF.

The chain joins TRBV6-5 to TRBJ1-4; 7 bases fit TRBD1. Per germline, CDR1 MNHEY and CDR2 SVGAGI. Trimming at V came to 6 bases and at J to 4 bases, leaving 8 bases not matched to a gene. The CDR3 loop spans 15 amino acids. This chain's CDR3 is CASRKGQTINEKLFF. The CDR3 nucleotides are TGTGCCAGCAGAAAGGGACAGACCATTAATGAAAAACTGTTTTTT.

The chain combines TRBV28 with TRBJ2-1, with 9 nucleotides matching TRBD2. The CDR3 extends over 18 amino acids. With 0 bases clipped from V and 7 bases from J, the junction kept 13 bases outside the gene matches. Germline V gene lookup returns CDR1 MDHEN and CDR2 SYDVKM. CDR3 nucleotides: TGTGCCAGCAGTTTATGGGGCAGGGTCGGCGGGGGGGCAAATGAGCAGTTCTTC. Translated, it gives CASSLWGRVGGGANEQFF.

The chain recombines TRBV5-5 with TRBJ2-3, with D perhaps TRBD2 (5 bases). CDR3 length: 15 residues. Trimming took 2 bases from V and 0 from J, leaving 10 bases between them. Germline assignment: CDR1 SGHKS and CDR2 YYEKEE (reference sequence). The CDR3 protein is CASSFTRASTDTQYF. CDR3 nucleotide sequence: TGTGCCAGCAGCTTTACTAGAGCGAGCACAGATACGCAGTATTTT. Looking up the rest from reference TRBV5-5 and TRBJ2-3 gives the full variable domain: DAGVTQSPTHLIKTRGQQVTLRCSPISGHKSVSWYQQVLGQGPQFIFQYYEKEERGRGNFPDRFSARQFPNYSSELNVNALLLGDSALYLCASSFTRASTDTQYFGPGTRLTVL.

The chain uses TRBV19 and TRBJ2-1, with 9 bases identical to TRBD1. The V and J ends lost 3 bases and 6 bases, in that order; junction bases with no gene match: 3. The V gene's germline CDR1 is LNHDA and CDR2 SQIVND (reference sequence). The CDR3 spans 14 residues. CDR3 nucleotides: TGTGCCAGTAGTATCGGGACAGGGACCAATGAGCAGTTCTTC. Translated: CASSIGTGTNEQFF. Using reference TRBV19 and TRBJ2-1 for the parts outside the CDR3, the full variable domain is DGGITQSPKYLFRKEGQNVTLSCEQNLNHDAMYWYRQDPGQGLRLIYYSQIVNDFQKGDIAEGYSVSREKKESFPLTVTSAQKNPTAFYLCASSIGTGTNEQFFGPGTRLTVL.

This clone was recorded once. The chain is built from TRBV7-9 and TRBJ1-4; 7 nucleotides line up with TRBD1. CDR3 length: 13 amino acids. Germline V CDR1 and CDR2: SEHNR, FQNEAQ (reference sequence). Germline trimming cut 3 bases from V and 5 bases from J; bases unmatched to any gene: 0. The CDR3 spells CASSLTGNEKLFF. Written as DNA, the CDR3 is TGTGCCAGCAGCTTGACAGGGAATGAAAAACTGTTTTTT.

This clone was observed a single time. V usage is TRBV5-1 and J usage is TRBJ2-1, with no clear D. Trimming removed 0 bases from V and 9 bases from J, with 10 bases in between. The CDR3 loop spans 13 amino acids. CDR1 and CDR2 (germline): SGHRS, YFSETQ. CDR3 coding DNA: TGCGCCAGCAGCTTGGTACCAGGCTCTGAGCAGTTCTTC. Translation: CASSLVPGSEQFF.

V is TRBV7-2 and J is TRBJ2-3; D not resolved. Per germline, CDR1 SGHTA and CDR2 FQGNSA. V was shortened by 4 bases and J by 3 bases, with 8 bases between the two germline ends. CDR3 length equals 13 residues. The CDR3 nucleotides are TGTGCCAGCAGCTCGGACCTGACAGATACGCAGTATTTT. Amino acids: CASSSDLTDTQYF.

The V and J genes are TRBV11-2 and TRBJ2-5; D is possibly TRBD2 (5 bases). V lost 2 bases to trimming and J lost 1 base, with 8 bases between them. Germline V gene data show CDR1 as SGHAT and CDR2 as FQNNGV. The CDR3 runs 14 residues. The CDR3 nucleotides read TGTGCCAGCAGCTTACGGGATTCCCAAGAGACCCAGTACTTC. Its translation is CASSLRDSQETQYF. The full variable domain, rest sourced from reference TRBV11-2 and TRBJ2-5, is EAGVAQSPRYKIIEKRQSVAFWCNPISGHATLYWYQQILGQGPKLLIQFQNNGVVDDSQLPKDRFSAERLKGVDSTLKIQPAKLEDSAVYLCASSLRDSQETQYFGPGTRLLVL.

This clone was counted a few times. CDR3 coding DNA: TGTGCCAGCAGTTACGATGGCAGGGGTTACGAGCAGTACTTC. This translates into CASSYDGRGYEQYF. The V and J genes are TRBV6-5 and TRBJ2-7, with a possible D match to TRBD1 (6 bases). The CDR3 consists of 14 residues. Trimming removed 2 bases from V and 4 bases from J, with 12 bases in between. Per germline, CDR1 MNHEY and CDR2 SVGAGI.

The gene calls are TRBV5-1 and TRBJ2-3; 10 bases are a match to TRBD1. The germline CDR1 and CDR2 sequences are SGHRS and YFSETQ. After removal of 2 bases from V and 4 bases from J, the junction contained 7 bases not matched to a gene. The CDR3 consists of 16 residues. The CDR3 reads CASSFSPGTGADTQYF. As DNA, the CDR3 is TGCGCCAGCAGCTTTTCGCCGGGGACAGGGGCAGATACGCAGTATTTT.

In DNA form, the CDR3 reads TGTGCCAGCAGCCCCTGGGGGACAGGGACTACAGGGGAGCAGTACTTC. Its translation: CASSPWGTGTTGEQYF. The rearrangement joins TRBV7-8 to TRBJ2-7, with 9 bases fitting TRBD1. The CDR3 totals 16 residues. Germline V CDR1 and CDR2: SGHVS, FQNEAQ. Losses at the gene ends were 5 bases for V and 7 bases for J; bases not matched to a gene: 15.

V is TRBV28 and J is TRBJ2-7; 9 positions agree with TRBD2. This CDR3 comprises 15 residues. Germline trimming cut 5 bases from V and 2 bases from J; bases unmatched to any gene: 7. CDR1 is MDHEN, CDR2 SYDVKM, per germline. CDR3 nucleotides: TGTGCCAGCAGTGGTGCCGGGACTAGCCCCTACGAGCAGTACTTC. It encodes CASSGAGTSPYEQYF.

This chain links TRBV28 with TRBJ2-1; 12 bases line up with TRBD1. The CDR3 has 19 amino acids. Germline V gives CDR1 MDHEN, CDR2 SYDVKM. With 0 bases clipped from V and 7 bases from J, the junction kept 13 bases outside the gene matches. CDR3 sequence: CASSLWGTPGQGARNEQFF. As DNA, the CDR3 is TGTGCCAGCAGTTTATGGGGGACTCCGGGACAGGGGGCTCGGAATGAGCAGTTCTTC.

This clone was observed a few times. The CDR3 is CASSQGGAETQYF. In nucleotides, the CDR3 is TGTGCCAGCAGCCAGGGAGGAGCGGAGACCCAGTACTTC. The rearrangement links TRBV2 to TRBJ2-5; a possible D gene is TRBD2 (6 bases). Germline assignment: CDR1 SNHLY and CDR2 FYNNEI. CDR3 length: 13 amino acids. V lost 6 bases to trimming and J lost 5 bases, with 13 bases between them. The variable domain in full, with the rest retrieved from reference TRBV2 and TRBJ2-5, is EPEVTQTPSHQVTQMGQEVILRCVPISNHLYFYWYRQILGQKVEFLVSFYNNEISEKSEIFDDQFSVERPDGSNFTLKIRSTKLEDSAMYFCASSQGGAETQYFGPGTRLLVL.

Notes on this clone: At the DNA level, this CDR3 is encoded by other sequences in the same sample as well. The chain has TRBV5-1 and TRBJ2-5, with D possibly being TRBD1 or TRBD2 (6 bases each). This CDR3 has 15 residues. V shed 4 bases and J shed 2 bases, with 15 bases lying between them. Germline CDR1 and CDR2: SGHRS and YFSETQ. CDR3: CASSEGVGGQETQYF. The CDR3 DNA is TGCGCCAGCAGCGAGGGGGTAGGGGGGCAAGAGACCCAGTACTTC.

The chain joins TRBV10-3 to TRBJ2-1; no reliable D call. Germline lookup yields CDR1 ENHRY and CDR2 SYGVKD. There are 13 residues in the CDR3. The V end was cut by 10 bases, the J end by 4 bases, with 14 bases between. Here the CDR3 reads CATRIDTYNEQFF. CDR3 nucleotide sequence: TGTGCCACCCGGATAGACACGTACAATGAGCAGTTCTTC.

This chain links TRBV29-1 with TRBJ1-1; 12 positions agree with TRBD1. Germline CDR1 is SQVTM and CDR2 is ANQGSEA. The CDR3 extends over 16 amino acids. V lost 4 bases and J lost 0; bases outside the gene matches: 6. The CDR3 loop is CSVGGGTGGMNTEAFF. CDR3 sequence (DNA): TGCAGCGTTGGAGGGGGGACAGGGGGCATGAACACTGAAGCTTTCTTT.

This chain joins TRBV27 and TRBJ1-4; 10 bases match TRBD1. Trimming cost V 4 bases and J 6 bases; bases outside gene matches: 8. Germline CDR1 is MNHEY and CDR2 is SMNVEV (reference sequence). The CDR3 length is 16 residues. The CDR3 coding sequence is TGTGCCAGCAGTTCAGCCGGGACAGGGGTTTATGAAAAACTGTTTTTT. Its translation is CASSSAGTGVYEKLFF.